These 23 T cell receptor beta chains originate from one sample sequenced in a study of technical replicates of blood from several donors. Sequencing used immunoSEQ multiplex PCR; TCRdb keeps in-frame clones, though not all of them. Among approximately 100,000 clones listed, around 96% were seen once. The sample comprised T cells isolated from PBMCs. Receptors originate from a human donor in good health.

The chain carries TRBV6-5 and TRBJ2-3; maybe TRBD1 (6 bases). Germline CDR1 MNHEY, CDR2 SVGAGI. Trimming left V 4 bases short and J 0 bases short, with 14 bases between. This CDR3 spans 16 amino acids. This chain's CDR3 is CASSSARDTSTDTQYF. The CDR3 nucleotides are TGTGCCAGCAGTTCCGCCCGGGACACAAGCACAGATACGCAGTATTTT.

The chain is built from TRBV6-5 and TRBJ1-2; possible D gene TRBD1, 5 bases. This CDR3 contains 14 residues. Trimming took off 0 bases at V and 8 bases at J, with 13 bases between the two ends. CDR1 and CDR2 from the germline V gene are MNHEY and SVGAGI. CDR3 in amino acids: CASSYSLSGIGYTF. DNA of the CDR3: TGTGCCAGCAGTTACTCGTTATCAGGGATCGGCTACACCTTC.

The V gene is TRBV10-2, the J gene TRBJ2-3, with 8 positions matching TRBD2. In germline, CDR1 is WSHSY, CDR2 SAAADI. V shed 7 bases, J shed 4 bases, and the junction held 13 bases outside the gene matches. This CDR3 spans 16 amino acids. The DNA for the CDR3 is TGCGCCAGCATGGGTCCCCCGGCGGGAGGAGCAGATACGCAGTATTTT. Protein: CASMGPPAGGADTQYF.

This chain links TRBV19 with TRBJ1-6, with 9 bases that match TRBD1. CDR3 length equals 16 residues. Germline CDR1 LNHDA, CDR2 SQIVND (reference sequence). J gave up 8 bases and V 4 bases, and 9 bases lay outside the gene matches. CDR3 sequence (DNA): TGTGCCAGTAGTAGCCGGACCGGGACAGGGTATTCACCCCTCCACTTT. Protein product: CASSSRTGTGYSPLHF.

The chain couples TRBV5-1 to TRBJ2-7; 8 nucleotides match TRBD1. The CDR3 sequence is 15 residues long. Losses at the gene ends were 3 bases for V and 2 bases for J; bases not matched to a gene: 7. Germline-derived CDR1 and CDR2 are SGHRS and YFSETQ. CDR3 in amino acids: CASSSRQGFTYEQYF. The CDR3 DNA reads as TGCGCCAGCAGCTCCAGACAGGGGTTTACCTACGAGCAGTACTTC.

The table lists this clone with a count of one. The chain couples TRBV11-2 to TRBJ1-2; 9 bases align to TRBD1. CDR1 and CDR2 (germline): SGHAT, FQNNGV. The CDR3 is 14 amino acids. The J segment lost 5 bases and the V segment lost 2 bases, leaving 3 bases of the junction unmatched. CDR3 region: CASSLSGTGYGYTF. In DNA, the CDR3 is TGTGCCAGCAGCTTATCAGGGACAGGGTATGGCTACACCTTC. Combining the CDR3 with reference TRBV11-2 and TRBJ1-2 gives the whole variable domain EAGVAQSPRYKIIEKRQSVAFWCNPISGHATLYWYQQILGQGPKLLIQFQNNGVVDDSQLPKDRFSAERLKGVDSTLKIQPAKLEDSAVYLCASSLSGTGYGYTFGSGTRLTVV.

CDR3 bases: TGTGCCAGCAGCTATTTCGGGGTCCAGCCTAATGAAAAACTGTTTTTT. Protein product: CASSYFGVQPNEKLFF. The genes are TRBV7-9 and TRBJ1-4, with D unclear. CDR1 is SEHNR and CDR2 is FQNEAQ in the germline V gene (reference sequence). V dropped 4 bases and J dropped 3 bases, with 15 bases sitting between them. This CDR3 comprises 16 residues.

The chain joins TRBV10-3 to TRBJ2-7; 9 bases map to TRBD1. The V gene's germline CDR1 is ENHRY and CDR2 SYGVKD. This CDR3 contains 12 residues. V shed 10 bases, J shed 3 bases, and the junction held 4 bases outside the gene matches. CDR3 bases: TGTGCCACCAGGACAGGGGACTACGAGCAGTACTTC. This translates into CATRTGDYEQYF.

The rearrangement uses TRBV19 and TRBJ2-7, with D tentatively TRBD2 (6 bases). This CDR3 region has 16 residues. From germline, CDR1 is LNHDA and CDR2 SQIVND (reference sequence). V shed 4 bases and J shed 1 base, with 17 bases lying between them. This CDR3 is CASSTPTWRGSYEQYF. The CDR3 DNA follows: TGTGCCAGTAGTACCCCCACCTGGCGGGGATCCTACGAGCAGTACTTC.

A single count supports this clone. The CDR3 nucleotides read TGTGCCAGCAGTTCCCCGGTGGGCAGGGGCCAGCCCCAGCATTTT. Its translation is CASSSPVGRGQPQHF. The chain uses TRBV6-6 and TRBJ1-5; tentative D call: TRBD1 (6 bases). V was shortened by 4 bases and J by 7 bases, with 17 bases between the two germline ends. Germline values: CDR1 MNHNY, CDR2 SVGAGI (reference sequence). This CDR3 has 15 amino acids.

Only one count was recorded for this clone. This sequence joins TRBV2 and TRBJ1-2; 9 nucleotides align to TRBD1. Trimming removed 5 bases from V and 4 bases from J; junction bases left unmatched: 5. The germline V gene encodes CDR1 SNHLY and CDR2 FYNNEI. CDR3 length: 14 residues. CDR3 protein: CASSPYRGPYGYTF. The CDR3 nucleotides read TGTGCCAGCAGTCCCTACAGGGGGCCCTATGGCTACACCTTC. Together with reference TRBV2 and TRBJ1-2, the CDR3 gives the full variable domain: EPEVTQTPSHQVTQMGQEVILRCVPISNHLYFYWYRQILGQKVEFLVSFYNNEISEKSEIFDDQFSVERPDGSNFTLKIRSTKLEDSAMYFCASSPYRGPYGYTFGSGTRLTVV.

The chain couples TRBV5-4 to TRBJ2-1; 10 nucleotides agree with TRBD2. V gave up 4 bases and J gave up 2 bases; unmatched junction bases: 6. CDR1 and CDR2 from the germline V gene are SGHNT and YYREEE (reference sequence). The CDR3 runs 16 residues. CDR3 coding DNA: TGTGCCAGCAGCCGGCTAGCGGGAGCTACCTACAATGAGCAGTTCTTC. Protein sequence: CASSRLAGATYNEQFF.

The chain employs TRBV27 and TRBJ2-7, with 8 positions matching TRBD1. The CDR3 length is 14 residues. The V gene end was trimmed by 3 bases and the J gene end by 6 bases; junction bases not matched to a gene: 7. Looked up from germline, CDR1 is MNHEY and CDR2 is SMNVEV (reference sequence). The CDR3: CASSFAGQGGEQYF. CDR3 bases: TGTGCCAGCAGTTTTGCCGGACAGGGCGGCGAGCAGTACTTC.

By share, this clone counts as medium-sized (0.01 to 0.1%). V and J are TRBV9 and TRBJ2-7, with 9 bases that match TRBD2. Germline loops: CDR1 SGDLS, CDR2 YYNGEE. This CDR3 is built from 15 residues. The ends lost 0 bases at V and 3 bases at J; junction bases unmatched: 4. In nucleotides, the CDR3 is TGTGCCAGCAGCGTAGCTGGCGGGGGGGGCTACGAGCAGTACTTC. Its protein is CASSVAGGGGYEQYF. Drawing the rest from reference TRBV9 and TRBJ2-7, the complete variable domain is DSGVTQTPKHLITATGQRVTLRCSPRSGDLSVYWYQQSLDQGLQFLIQYYNGEERAKGNILERFSAQQFPDLHSELNLSSLELGDSALYFCASSVAGGGGYEQYFGPGTRLTVT.

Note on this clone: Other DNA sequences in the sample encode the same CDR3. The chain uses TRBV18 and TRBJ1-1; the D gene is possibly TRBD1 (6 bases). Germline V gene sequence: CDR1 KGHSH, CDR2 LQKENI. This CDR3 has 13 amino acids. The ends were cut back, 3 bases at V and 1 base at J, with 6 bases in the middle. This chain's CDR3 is CASSPGQNTEAFF. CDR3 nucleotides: TGTGCCAGCTCACCGGGACAGAACACTGAAGCTTTCTTT.

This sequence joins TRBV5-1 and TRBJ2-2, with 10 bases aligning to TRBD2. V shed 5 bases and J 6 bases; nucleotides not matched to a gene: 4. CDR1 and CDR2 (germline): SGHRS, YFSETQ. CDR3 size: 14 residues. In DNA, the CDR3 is TGCGCCAGCAGTTCCGGGACTAGCGCCGGGGAGCTGTTTTTT. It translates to CASSSGTSAGELFF.

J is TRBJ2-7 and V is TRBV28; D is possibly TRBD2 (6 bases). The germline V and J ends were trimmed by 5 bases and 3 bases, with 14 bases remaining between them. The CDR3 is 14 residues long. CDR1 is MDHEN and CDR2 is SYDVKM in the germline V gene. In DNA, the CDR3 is TGTGCCAGCAGTGGTCTAGCGAAAGTCTACGAGCAGTACTTC. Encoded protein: CASSGLAKVYEQYF.

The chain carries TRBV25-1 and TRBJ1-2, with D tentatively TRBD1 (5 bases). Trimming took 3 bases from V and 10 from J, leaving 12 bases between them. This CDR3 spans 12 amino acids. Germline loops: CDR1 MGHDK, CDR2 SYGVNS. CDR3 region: CASSDSGESYTF. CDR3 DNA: TGTGCCAGCAGTGATTCGGGGGAATCCTACACCTTC.

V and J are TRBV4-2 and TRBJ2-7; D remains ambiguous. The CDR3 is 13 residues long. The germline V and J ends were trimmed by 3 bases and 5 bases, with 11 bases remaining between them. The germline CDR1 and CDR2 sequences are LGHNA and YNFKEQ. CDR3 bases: TGTGCCAGCAGCCAGGAGTACGGTCACGAGCAGTACTTC. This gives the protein CASSQEYGHEQYF.

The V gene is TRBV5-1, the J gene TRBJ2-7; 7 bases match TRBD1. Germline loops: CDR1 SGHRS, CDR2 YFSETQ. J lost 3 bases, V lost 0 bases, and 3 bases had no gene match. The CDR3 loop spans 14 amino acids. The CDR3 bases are TGCGCCAGCAGCTTGGGGCGACAGGGCTACGAGCAGTACTTC. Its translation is CASSLGRQGYEQYF.

CDR3 sequence: CASSSGLAASYEQYF. CDR3 sequence (DNA): TGTGCCAGCAGCTCGGGACTAGCGGCCTCCTACGAGCAGTACTTC. The rearrangement links TRBV5-4 to TRBJ2-7; 11 bases are a match to TRBD2. Unmatched junction bases numbered 2, after V lost 3 bases and J lost 0 bases. The CDR3 extends over 15 amino acids. Per germline, CDR1 SGHNT and CDR2 YYREEE (reference sequence). Full variable domain (rest looked up from reference TRBV5-4 and TRBJ2-7): ETGVTQSPTHLIKTRGQQVTLRCSSQSGHNTVSWYQQALGQGPQFIFQYYREEENGRGNFPPRFSGLQFPNYSSELNVNALELDDSALYLCASSSGLAASYEQYFGPGTRLTVT.

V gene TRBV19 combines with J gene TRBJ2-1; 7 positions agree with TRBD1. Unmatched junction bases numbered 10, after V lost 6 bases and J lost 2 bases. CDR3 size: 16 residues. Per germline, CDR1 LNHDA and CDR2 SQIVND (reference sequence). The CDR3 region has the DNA TGTGCCAGTAGATCCAAACAGGGGATTGCCTACAATGAGCAGTTCTTC. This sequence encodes CASRSKQGIAYNEQFF.

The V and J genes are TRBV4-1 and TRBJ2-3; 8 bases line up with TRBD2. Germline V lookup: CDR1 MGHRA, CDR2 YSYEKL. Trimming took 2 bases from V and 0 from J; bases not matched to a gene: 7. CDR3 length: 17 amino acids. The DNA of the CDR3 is TGCGCCAGCAGCCAAAGATTAGCGGGACCTAGCACAGATACGCAGTATTTT. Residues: CASSQRLAGPSTDTQYF.